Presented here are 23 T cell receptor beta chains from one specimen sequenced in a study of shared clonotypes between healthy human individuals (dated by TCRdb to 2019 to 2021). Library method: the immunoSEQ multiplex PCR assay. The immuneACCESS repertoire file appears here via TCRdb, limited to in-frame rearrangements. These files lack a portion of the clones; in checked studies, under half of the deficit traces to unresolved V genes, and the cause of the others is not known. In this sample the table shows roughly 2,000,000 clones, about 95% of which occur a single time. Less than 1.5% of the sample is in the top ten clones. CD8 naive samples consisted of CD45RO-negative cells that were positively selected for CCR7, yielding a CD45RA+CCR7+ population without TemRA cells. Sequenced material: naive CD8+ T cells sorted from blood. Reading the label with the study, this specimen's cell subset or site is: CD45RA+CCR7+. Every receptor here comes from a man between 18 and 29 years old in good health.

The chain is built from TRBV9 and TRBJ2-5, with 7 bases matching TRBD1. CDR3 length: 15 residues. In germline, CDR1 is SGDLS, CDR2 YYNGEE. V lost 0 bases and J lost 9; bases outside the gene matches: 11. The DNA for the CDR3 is TGTGCCAGCAGCGTAGGAGGGGACAGACTCGGGGCCCAGTACTTC. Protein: CASSVGGDRLGAQYF.

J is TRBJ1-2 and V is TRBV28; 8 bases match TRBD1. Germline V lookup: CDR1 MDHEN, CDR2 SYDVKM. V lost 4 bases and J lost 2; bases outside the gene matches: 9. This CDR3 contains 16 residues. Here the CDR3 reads CASSSQLYRGNYGYTF. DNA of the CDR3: TGTGCCAGCAGTTCCCAGTTATACAGGGGGAACTATGGCTACACCTTC.

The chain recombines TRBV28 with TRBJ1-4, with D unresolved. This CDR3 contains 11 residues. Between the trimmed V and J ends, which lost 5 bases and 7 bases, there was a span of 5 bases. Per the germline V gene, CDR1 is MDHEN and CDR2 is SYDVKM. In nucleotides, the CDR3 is TGTGCCAGCAGTGATCCTGAAAAACTGTTTTTT. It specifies CASSDPEKLFF.

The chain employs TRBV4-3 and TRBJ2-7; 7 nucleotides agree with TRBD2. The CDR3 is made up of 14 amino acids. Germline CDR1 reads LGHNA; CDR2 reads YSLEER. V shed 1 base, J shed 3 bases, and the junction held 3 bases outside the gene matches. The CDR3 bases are TGCGCCAGCAGCCAAGCGTCTAGCGGCTACGAGCAGTACTTC. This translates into CASSQASSGYEQYF.

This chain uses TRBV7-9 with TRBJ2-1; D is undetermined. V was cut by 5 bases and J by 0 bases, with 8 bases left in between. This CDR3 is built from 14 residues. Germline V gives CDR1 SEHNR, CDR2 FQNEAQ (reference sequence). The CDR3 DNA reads TGTGCCAGCAGCATACAGAGCTCCTACAATGAGCAGTTCTTC. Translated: CASSIQSSYNEQFF.

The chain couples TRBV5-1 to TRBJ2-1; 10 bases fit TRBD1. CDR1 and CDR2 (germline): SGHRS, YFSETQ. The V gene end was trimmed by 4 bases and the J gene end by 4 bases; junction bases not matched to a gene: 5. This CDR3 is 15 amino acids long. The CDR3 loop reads CASSEDRGIYNEQFF. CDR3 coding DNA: TGCGCCAGCAGCGAGGACAGGGGGATTTACAATGAGCAGTTCTTC. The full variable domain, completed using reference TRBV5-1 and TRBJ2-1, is KAGVTQTPRYLIKTRGQQVTLSCSPISGHRSVSWYQQTPGQGLQFLFEYFSETQRNKGNFPGRFSGRQFSNSRSEMNVSTLELGDSALYLCASSEDRGIYNEQFFGPGTRLTVL.

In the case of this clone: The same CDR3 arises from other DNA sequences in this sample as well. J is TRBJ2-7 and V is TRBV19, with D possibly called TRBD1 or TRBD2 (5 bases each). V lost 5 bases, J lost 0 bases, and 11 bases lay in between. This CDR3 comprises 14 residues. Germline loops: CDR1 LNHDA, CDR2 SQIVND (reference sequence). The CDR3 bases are TGTGCCAGTAGTCCCACCGGGGCCTCCTACGAGCAGTACTTC. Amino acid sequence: CASSPTGASYEQYF.

CDR3 DNA sequence: TGTGCCAGCAGCTTAGGGACTAGCGGATACAATGAGCAGTTCTTC. Translated: CASSLGTSGYNEQFF. The chain combines TRBV7-3 with TRBJ2-1, with TRBD2 matching over 11 bases. Per germline, CDR1 SGHTA and CDR2 FQGTGA. The V segment lost 2 bases and the J segment 4 bases; nucleotides outside the gene matches: 1. The CDR3 has 15 residues.

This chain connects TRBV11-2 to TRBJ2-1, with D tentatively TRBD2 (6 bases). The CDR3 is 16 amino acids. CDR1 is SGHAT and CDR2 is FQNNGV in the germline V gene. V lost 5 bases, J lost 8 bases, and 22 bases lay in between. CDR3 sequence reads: CASSPDWGVAKDEQFF. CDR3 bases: TGTGCCAGCAGCCCCGATTGGGGGGTAGCAAAAGATGAGCAGTTCTTC.

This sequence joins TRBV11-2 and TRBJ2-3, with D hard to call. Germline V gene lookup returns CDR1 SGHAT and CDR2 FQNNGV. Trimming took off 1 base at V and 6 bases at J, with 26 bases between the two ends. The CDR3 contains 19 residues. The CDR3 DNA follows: TGTGCCAGCAGCTTAGTGGGCCAGTCCAGGTTAAGTATCGCGGATACGCAGTATTTT. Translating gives CASSLVGQSRLSIADTQYF.

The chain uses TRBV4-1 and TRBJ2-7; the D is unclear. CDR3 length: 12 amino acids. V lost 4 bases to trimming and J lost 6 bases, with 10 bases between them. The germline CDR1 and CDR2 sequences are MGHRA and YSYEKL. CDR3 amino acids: CASSPGLGEQYF. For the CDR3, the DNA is TGCGCCAGCAGCCCAGGTTTGGGCGAGCAGTACTTC.

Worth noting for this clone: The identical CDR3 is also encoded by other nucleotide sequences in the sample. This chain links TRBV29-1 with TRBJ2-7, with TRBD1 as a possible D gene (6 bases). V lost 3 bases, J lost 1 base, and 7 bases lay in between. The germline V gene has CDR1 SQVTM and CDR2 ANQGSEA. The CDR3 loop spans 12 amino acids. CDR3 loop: CSVDQGSYEQYF. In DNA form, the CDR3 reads TGCAGCGTTGATCAGGGGTCCTACGAGCAGTACTTC.

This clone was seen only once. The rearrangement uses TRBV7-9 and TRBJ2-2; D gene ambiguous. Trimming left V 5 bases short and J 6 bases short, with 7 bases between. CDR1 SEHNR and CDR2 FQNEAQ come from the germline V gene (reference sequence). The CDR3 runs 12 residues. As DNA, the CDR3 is TGTGCCAGCAGCACCGCACCCGGGGAGCTGTTTTTT. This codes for CASSTAPGELFF. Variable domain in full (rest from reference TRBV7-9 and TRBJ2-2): DTGVSQNPRHKITKRGQNVTFRCDPISEHNRLYWYRQTLGQGPEFLTYFQNEAQLEKSRLLSDRFSAERPKGSFSTLEIQRTEQGDSAMYLCASSTAPGELFFGEGSRLTVL.

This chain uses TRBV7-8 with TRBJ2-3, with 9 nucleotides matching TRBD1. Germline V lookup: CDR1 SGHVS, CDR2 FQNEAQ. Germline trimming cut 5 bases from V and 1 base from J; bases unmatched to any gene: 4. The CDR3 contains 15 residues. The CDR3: CASSIRTGGTDTQYF. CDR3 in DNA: TGTGCCAGCAGCATCAGGACAGGGGGCACAGATACGCAGTATTTT.

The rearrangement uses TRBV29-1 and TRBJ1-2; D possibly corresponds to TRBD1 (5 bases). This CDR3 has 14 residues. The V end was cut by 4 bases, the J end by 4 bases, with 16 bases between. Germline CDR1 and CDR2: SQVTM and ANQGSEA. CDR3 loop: CSVGGDVVVYGYTF. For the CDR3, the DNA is TGCAGCGTTGGAGGGGACGTTGTCGTCTATGGCTACACCTTC.

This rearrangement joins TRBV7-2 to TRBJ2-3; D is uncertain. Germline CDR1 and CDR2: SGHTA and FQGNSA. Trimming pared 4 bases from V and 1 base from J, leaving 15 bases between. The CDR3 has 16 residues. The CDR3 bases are TGTGCCAGCAGCTCTTGGGATAGACGAGGCACAGATACGCAGTATTTT. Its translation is CASSSWDRRGTDTQYF.

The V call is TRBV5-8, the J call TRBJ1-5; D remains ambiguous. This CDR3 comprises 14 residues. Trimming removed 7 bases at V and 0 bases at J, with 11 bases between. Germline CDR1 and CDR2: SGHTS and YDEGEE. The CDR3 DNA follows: TGTGCCAGCGGTCTAGACTATAGCAATCAGCCCCAGCATTTT. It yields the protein CASGLDYSNQPQHF.

CDR3 nucleotides: TGTGCCAGCAAACAGGCCTACTACGAGCAGTACTTC. It encodes CASKQAYYEQYF. V usage is TRBV6-1 and J usage is TRBJ2-7; tentative D call: TRBD1 (5 bases). The CDR3 loop spans 12 amino acids. Between the trimmed V and J ends, which lost 7 bases and 3 bases, there was a span of 10 bases. Germline V lookup: CDR1 MNHNS, CDR2 SASEGT.

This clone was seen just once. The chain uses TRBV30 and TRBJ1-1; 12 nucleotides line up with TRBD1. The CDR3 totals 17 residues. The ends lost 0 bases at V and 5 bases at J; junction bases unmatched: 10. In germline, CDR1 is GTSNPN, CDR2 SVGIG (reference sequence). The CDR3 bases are TGTGCCTGGAGTGTGGGGACAGGGGGCGTGGGGGAGACTGAAGCTTTCTTT. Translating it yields CAWSVGTGGVGETEAFF.

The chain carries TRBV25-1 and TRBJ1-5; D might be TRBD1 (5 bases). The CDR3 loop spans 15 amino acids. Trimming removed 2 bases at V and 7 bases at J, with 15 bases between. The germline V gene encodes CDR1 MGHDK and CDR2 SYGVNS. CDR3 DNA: TGTGCCAGCAGTGAACGGGACCATATGTCCCAGCCCCAGCATTTT. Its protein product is CASSERDHMSQPQHF.

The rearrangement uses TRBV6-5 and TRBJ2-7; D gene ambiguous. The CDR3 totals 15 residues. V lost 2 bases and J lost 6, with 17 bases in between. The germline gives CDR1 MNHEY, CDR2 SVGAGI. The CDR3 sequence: CASSYSYAYVSEQYF. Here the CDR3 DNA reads TGTGCCAGCAGTTACAGTTATGCCTATGTAAGCGAGCAGTACTTC.

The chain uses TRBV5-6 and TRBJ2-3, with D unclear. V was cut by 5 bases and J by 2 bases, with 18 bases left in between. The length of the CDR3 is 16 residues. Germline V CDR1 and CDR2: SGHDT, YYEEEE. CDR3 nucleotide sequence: TGTGCCAGCAGTAAAGGGTGGCCCGGCCCCACAGATACGCAGTATTTT. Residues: CASSKGWPGPTDTQYF. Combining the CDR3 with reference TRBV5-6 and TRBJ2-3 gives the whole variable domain DAGVTQSPTHLIKTRGQQVTLRCSPKSGHDTVSWYQQALGQGPQFIFQYYEEEERQRGNFPDRFSGHQFPNYSSELNVNALLLGDSALYLCASSKGWPGPTDTQYFGPGTRLTVL.

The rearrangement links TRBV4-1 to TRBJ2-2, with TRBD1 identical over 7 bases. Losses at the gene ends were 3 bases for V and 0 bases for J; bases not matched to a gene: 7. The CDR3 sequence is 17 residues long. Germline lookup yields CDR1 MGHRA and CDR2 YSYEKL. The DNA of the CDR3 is TGCGCCAGCAGCCAGGTTCCCGGGACAGCGAACACCGGGGAGCTGTTTTTT. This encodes CASSQVPGTANTGELFF.